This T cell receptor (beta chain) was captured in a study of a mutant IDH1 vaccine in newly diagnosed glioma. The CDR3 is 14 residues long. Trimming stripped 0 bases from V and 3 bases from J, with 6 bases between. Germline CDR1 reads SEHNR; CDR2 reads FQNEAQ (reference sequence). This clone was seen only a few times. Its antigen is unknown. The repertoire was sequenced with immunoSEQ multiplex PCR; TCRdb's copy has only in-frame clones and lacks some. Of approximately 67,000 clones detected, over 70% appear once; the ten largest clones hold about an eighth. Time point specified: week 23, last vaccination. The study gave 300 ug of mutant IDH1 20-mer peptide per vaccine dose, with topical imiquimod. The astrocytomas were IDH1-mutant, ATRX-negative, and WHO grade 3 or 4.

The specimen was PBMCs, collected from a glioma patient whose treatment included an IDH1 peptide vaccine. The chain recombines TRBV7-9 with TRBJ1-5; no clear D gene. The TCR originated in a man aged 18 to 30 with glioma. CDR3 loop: CASSLAGPNQPQHF. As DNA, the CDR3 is TGTGCCAGCAGCTTAGCCGGGCCCAATCAGCCCCAGCATTTT.